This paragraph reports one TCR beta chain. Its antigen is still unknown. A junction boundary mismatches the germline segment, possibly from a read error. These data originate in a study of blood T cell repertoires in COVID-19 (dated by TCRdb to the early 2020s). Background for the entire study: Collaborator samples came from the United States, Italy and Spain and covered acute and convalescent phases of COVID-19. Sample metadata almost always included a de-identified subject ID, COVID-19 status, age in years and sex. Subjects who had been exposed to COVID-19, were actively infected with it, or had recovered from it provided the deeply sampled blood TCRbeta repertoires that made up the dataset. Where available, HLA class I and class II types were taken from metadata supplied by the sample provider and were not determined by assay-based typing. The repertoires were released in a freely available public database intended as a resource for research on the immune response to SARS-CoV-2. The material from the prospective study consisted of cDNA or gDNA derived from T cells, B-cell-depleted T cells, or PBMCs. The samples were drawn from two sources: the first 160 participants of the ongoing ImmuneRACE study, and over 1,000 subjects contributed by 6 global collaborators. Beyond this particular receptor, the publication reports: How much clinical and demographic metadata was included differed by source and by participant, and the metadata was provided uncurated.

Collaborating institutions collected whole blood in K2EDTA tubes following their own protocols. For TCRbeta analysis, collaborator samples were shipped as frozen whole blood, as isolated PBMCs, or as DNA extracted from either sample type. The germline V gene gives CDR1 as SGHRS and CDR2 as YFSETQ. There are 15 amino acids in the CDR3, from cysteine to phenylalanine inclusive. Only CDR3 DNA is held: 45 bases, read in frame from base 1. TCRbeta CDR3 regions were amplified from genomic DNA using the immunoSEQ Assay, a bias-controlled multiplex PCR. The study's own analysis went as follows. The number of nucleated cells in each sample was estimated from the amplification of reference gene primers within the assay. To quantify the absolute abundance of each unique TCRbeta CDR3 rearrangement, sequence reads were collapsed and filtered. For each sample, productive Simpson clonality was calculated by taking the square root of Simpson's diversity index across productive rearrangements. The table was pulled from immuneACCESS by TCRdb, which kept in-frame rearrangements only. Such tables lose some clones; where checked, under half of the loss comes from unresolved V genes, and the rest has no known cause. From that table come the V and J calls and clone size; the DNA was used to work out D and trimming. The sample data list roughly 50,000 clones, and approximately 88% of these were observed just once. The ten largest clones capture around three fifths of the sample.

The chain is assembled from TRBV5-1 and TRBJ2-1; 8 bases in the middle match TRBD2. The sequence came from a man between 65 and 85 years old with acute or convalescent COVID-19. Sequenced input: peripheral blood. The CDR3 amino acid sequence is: CARSLAAGGNNEQFF. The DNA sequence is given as TGCGCCCGCAGCTTGGCGGCGGGGGGCAACAATGAGCAGTTCTTC.